This T cell receptor beta chain was sequenced for a study of control samples from healthy donors and cancer patients. Trimming pared 2 bases from V and 9 bases from J, leaving 15 bases between. The CDR3 covers 14 residues. Germline V gene sequence: CDR1 SGDLS, CDR2 YYNGEE. The protocol was immunoSEQ multiplex PCR, while the TCRdb copy is restricted to in-frame clones and leaves out a portion. Here the sample spans about 140,000 clones, 94% being singletons. This clonotype originated in a middle-aged man in good health. The specimen was blood. This rearrangement joins TRBV9 to TRBJ2-1, with a possible D match to TRBD2 (5 bases). The CDR3 reads CASSVPDARGEQFF. The CDR3 nucleotides are TGTGCCAGCAGCGTCCCTGACGCCCGGGGTGAGCAGTTCTTC.